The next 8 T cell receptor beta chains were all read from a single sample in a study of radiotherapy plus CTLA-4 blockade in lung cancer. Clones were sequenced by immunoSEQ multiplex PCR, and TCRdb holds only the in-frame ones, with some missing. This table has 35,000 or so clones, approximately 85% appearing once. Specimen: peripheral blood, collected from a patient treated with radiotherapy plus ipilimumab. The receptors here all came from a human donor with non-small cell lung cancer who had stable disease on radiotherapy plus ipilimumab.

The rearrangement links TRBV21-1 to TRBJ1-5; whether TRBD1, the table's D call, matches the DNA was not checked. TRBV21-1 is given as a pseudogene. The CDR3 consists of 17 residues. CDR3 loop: CASSKRLGRAENQPQHF. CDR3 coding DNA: TGTGCCAGCAGCAAAAGGCTAGGCAGGGCGGAGAATCAGCCCCAGCATTTT.

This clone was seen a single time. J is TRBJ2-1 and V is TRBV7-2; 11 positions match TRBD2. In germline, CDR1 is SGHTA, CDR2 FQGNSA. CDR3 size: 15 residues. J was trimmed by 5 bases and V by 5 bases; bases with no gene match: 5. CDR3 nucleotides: TGTGCCAGCAGCAGTACTAGCGGGAGAGACAATGAGCAGTTCTTC. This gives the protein CASSSTSGRDNEQFF. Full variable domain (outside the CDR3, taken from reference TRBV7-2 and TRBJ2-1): GAGVSQSPSNKVTEKGKDVELRCDPISGHTALYWYRQSLGQGLEFLIYFQGNSAPDKSGLPSDRFSAERTGGSVSTLTIQRTQQEDSAVYLCASSSTSGRDNEQFFGPGTRLTVL.

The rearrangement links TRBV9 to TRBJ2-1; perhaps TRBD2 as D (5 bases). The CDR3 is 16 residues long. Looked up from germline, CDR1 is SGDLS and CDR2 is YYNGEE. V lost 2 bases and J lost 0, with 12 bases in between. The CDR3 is CASSVGIGSSYNEQFF. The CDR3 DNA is TGTGCCAGCAGCGTCGGGATAGGAAGCTCCTACAATGAGCAGTTCTTC.

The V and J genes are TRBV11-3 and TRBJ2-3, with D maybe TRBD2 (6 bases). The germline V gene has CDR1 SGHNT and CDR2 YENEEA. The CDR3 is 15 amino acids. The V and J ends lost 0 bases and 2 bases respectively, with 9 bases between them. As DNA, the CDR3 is TGTGCCAGCAGCTTAGATGGCGGGGCCACAGATACGCAGTATTTT. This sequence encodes CASSLDGGATDTQYF.

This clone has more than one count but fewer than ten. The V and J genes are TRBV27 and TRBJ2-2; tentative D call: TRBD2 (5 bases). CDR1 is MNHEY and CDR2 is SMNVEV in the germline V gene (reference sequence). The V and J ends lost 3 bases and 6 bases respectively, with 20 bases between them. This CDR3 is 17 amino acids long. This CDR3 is CASSFLVSGSGAGELFF. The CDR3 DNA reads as TGTGCCAGCAGTTTCTTAGTGTCGGGGAGCGGCGCCGGGGAGCTGTTTTTT.

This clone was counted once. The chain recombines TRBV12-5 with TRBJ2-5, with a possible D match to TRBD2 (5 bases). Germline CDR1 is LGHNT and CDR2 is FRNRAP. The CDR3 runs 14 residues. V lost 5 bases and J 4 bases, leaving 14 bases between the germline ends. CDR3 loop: CASGLAPGPETQYF. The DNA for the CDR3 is TGTGCTAGTGGTCTAGCACCTGGACCAGAGACCCAGTACTTC.

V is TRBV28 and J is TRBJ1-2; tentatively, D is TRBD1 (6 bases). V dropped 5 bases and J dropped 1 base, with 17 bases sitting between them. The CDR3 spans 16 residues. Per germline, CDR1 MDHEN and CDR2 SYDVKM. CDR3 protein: CASSHSQGSINYGYTF. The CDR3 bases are TGTGCCAGCAGTCACTCACAGGGTAGTATTAACTATGGCTACACCTTC.

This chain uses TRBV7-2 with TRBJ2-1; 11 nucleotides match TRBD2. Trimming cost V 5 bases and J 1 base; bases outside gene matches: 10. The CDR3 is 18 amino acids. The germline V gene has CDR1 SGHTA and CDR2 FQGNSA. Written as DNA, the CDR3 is TGTGCCAGCAGCCGAACTAGCGGGAGCACCTTGTCCTACAATGAGCAGTTCTTC. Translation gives CASSRTSGSTLSYNEQFF.